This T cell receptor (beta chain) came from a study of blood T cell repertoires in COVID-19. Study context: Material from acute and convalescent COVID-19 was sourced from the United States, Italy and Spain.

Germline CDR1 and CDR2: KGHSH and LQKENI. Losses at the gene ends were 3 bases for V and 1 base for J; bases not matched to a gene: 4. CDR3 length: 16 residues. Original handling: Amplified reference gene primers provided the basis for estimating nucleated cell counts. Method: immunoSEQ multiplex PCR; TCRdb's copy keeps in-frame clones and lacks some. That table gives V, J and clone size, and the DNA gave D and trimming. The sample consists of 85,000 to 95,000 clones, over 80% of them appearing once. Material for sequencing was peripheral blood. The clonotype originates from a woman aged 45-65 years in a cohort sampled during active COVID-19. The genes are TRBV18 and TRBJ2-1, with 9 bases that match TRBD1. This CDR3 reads CASSPPQGASYNEQFF. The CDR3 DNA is TGTGCCAGCTCACCCCCACAGGGGGCTTCCTACAATGAGCAGTTCTTC.